This T cell receptor (beta chain) emerged from a study of human T cells and chemical hapten exposure. TCRdb recomputed calls from the RACE reads with MiXCR, one row per CDR3 protein. The profile covers approximately 77,000 distinct CDR3 sequences, with 14% appearing a single time and 4% to 6% taken by the ten largest. This clonotype was seen many times. The CDR3 runs to 18 residues. Germline V CDR1 and CDR2: LGHNA, YSLEER. V was pared by 1 base and J by 0 bases, with 10 bases of the junction left unmatched. Time point: pre-sensitization, week 0. Sample treatment: therapeutic diphenylcyclopropenone sensitization with weekly scalp DPC.

The TCR sequence derives from a woman aged 45-65 years with alopecia areata. Some clones in this sample may be carry-over from other donors' samples. V and J are TRBV4-3 and TRBJ2-3, with 7 bases aligning to TRBD1. The sample consisted of whole blood, taken in connection with sensitization to the hapten diphenylcyclopropenone (DPC). The CDR3 DNA sequence: TGCGCCAGCAGCCAAGGGGTAGGGGACAGCGTTAGCACAGATACGCAGTATTTT. As protein: CASSQGVGDSVSTDTQYF.